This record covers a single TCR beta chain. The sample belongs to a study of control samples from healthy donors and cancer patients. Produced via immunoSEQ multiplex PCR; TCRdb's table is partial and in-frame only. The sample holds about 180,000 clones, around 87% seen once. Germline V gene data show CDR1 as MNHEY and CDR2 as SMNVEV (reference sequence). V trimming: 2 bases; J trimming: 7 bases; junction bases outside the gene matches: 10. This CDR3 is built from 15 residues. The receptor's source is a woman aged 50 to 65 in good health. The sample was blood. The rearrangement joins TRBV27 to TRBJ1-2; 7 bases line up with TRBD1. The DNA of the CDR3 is TGTGCCAGCAGTTTAACAGGACAGGCTCGAACTGGCTACACCTTC. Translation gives CASSLTGQARTGYTF.